In this sample, the clone carrying this T cell receptor (beta chain) turned up many times. Authors' processing steps: Cell counts per sample came from amplifying reference gene primers. Profiling relied on immunoSEQ multiplex PCR, and the TCRdb table lists in-frame clones only, not all of them. V and J calls and clone size are copied from that table; D and trimming were computed from the DNA. Here the sample spans roughly 200,000 clones, 70% to 90% being singletons. The data belong to a study of blood T cell repertoires in COVID-19. On the study more broadly: Both acute and convalescent COVID-19 samples were obtained from the United States, Italy and Spain. Sources were T cells, B-cell-depleted T cells, or PBMCs; the material itself was cDNA or gDNA.

Deletions cut 5 bases from V and 5 bases from J, with 19 bases between. The germline CDR1 and CDR2 sequences are LNHDA and SQIVND (reference sequence). The CDR3 loop spans 16 amino acids. The sequence came from a man older than 75 with acute or convalescent COVID-19. The V gene is TRBV19, the J gene TRBJ1-5; possibly TRBD1 for D (6 bases). Source material: peripheral blood. CDR3 protein: CASSPGSVGAYQPQHF. CDR3 nucleotides: TGTGCCAGTAGTCCGGGGTCGGTGGGGGCTTATCAGCCCCAGCATTTT. The entire variable domain, with the rest obtained from reference TRBV19 and TRBJ1-5, is as follows: DGGITQSPKYLFRKEGQNVTLSCEQNLNHDAMYWYRQDPGQGLRLIYYSQIVNDFQKGDIAEGYSVSREKKESFPLTVTSAQKNPTAFYLCASSPGSVGAYQPQHFGDGTRLSIL.